This is a list of T cell receptor beta chains from one sample in a study of identical twins. MiXCR, run by TCRdb on the 5' RACE reads, gives a single entry per CDR3 protein. The table shows around 530,000 distinct CDR3 sequences, with around 15% occurring only once. This sample was also put to use in a study of yellow fever vaccine responses in identical twins.

What was sequenced was CD4+ T cells sorted from blood. The receptor set was obtained from a young woman in good health. CDR3s include the opening cysteine and the closing phenylalanine or tryptophan. D genes are given only for firm matches. Part of the rows lack a size; the others show once, few, many or a class for expanded clones.

D | J | V | size | DNA | CDR3
TRBD1 | TRBJ1-1 | TRBV20-1 | few | TGCAGTGCTAGTTTGGGACAGGGGGTGGGGAACACTGAAGCTTTCTTT | CSASLGQGVGNTEAFF
- | TRBJ2-3 | TRBV2 | - | TGTGCCAGCTCGACATTGACAGATACGCAGTATTTT | CASSTLTDTQYF
TRBD1 | TRBJ1-3 | TRBV28 | - | TGTGCCAGCAGTTTAAACAGGGGGGGAAACACCATATATTTT | CASSLNRGGNTIYF
TRBD1 | TRBJ1-2 | TRBV7-8 | - | TGTGCCAGCAGCCCCCAAGGGACAGGCGGCTATGGCTACACCTTC | CASSPQGTGGYGYTF
- | TRBJ2-6 | TRBV12-3/TRBV12-4 | few | TGTGCCAGCAGTTTGGCTTTGGGGGTCTTGGGGGCCAACGTCCTGACTTTC | CASSLALGVLGANVLTF
TRBD2 | TRBJ2-5 | TRBV20-1 | - | TGCAGTGCAACACAATATAGCGGGGGGCAAGAGACCCAGTACTTC | CSATQYSGGQETQYF
- | TRBJ2-1 | TRBV24-1 | - | TGTGCCACCTCCCCAAGCCGGCGTTATGGTGGAAATGAGCAGTTCTTC | CATSPSRRYGGNEQFF
TRBD2 | TRBJ2-5 | TRBV11-2 | - | TGTGCCAGCAGAGCCCTAGCGGGGGCCGTGGGAGAGACCCAGTACTTC | CASRALAGAVGETQYF
TRBD1 | TRBJ1-1 | TRBV15 | few | TGTGCCACCAGCACTGGGGGACAGATAATAAATCCCGGAGAAGCTTTCTTT | CATSTGGQIINPGEAFF
TRBD1 | TRBJ2-6 | TRBV28 | many | TGTGCCAGCAGTTCGCGTGTGTATAACGGGACAGGGGCTGGGGCCAACGTCCTGACTTTC | CASSSRVYNGTGAGANVLTF
TRBD2 | TRBJ2-7 | TRBV11-2 | few | TGTGCCAGCAGCTTAGGGGCGGGAGGAACCTACGAGCAGTACTTC | CASSLGAGGTYEQYF
- | TRBJ2-5 | TRBV20-1 | few | TGCAGTGCTAGCGACTCGCCTGGGGAGACCCAGTACTTC | CSASDSPGETQYF
TRBD1 | TRBJ2-7 | TRBV28 | - | TGTGCCAGCTACCGGGACAGGGGCTACGAGCAGTACTTC | CASYRDRGYEQYF
- | TRBJ2-7 | TRBV20-1 | - | TGCAGTGCTACACCTAGGGGTCTTAAGTACGAGCAGTACTTC | CSATPRGLKYEQYF
TRBD2 | TRBJ2-7 | TRBV2 | - | TGTGCCAGCAGTGCCTTTAGCGGGAGGCCCACCTCCTACGAGCAGTACTTC | CASSAFSGRPTSYEQYF
- | TRBJ2-1 | TRBV2 | few | TGTGCCAGCAGTGACCGACGCGGCAGGGTACAGTTCTTC | CASSDRRGRVQFF
- | TRBJ2-3 | TRBV29-1 | - | TGCAGCGTTGAATCCGGAGAAACGCAGTATTTT | CSVESGETQYF
- | TRBJ2-1 | TRBV28 | - | TGTGCCAGCAGTTTAAGATTTAATGAGCAGTTCTTC | CASSLRFNEQFF
- | TRBJ2-3 | TRBV10-3 | - | TGTGCCATCAGTGAGGTCGGGAGCACAGATACGCAGTATTTT | CAISEVGSTDTQYF
TRBD2 | TRBJ2-7 | TRBV6-2/TRBV6-3 | few | TGTGCCAGCAGGGCTAGCGGGATGTCGAACGAGCAGTACTTC | CASRASGMSNEQYF
- | TRBJ2-1 | TRBV20-1 | - | TGCAGTGCCCAAAGAGGGACTCCGTCCTACAATGAGCAGTTCTTC | CSAQRGTPSYNEQFF
TRBD2 | TRBJ2-1 | TRBV6-5 | few | TGTGCCAGCAGTTATGGGACTAGCGGGTTCTACAATGAGCAGTTCTTC | CASSYGTSGFYNEQFF
- | TRBJ1-5 | TRBV11-2 | - | TGTGCCAGCAGCTTAGGCCGCGGCCAGCCCCAGCATTTT | CASSLGRGQPQHF
TRBD1 | TRBJ2-3 | TRBV28 | few | TGTGCCAGCAGATCGGGACAGTTCACAGATACGCAGTATTTT | CASRSGQFTDTQYF
TRBD1 | TRBJ2-7 | TRBV24-1 | - | TGTGCCACCAGTAATACCGGGACAGGGGGGGACGAGCAGTACTTC | CATSNTGTGGDEQYF
- | TRBJ2-5 | TRBV5-1 | many | TGCGCCAGCAGCAACCCACAAGAGACCCAGTACTTC | CASSNPQETQYF
- | TRBJ2-1 | TRBV18 | few | TGTGCCAGCTCACCAAAGCGGGCAGCTAGCTCCTACAATGAGCAGTTCTTC | CASSPKRAASSYNEQFF
- | TRBJ1-1 | TRBV12-3/TRBV12-4 | few | TGTGCCAGCAGTTCGACGGACGTGACCACTGAAGCTTTCTTT | CASSSTDVTTEAFF
- | TRBJ2-3 | TRBV6-5 | few | TGTGCCAGCAGTTACTCTTCCAGCACAGATACGCAGTATTTT | CASSYSSSTDTQYF
- | TRBJ2-2 | TRBV7-9 | few | TGTGCCAGCGTGGGGGCGAACACCGGGGAGCTGTTTTTT | CASVGANTGELFF
- | TRBJ2-3 | TRBV10-3 | few | TGTGCCATCACCCCGGAGGGGCAGGGGACCACAGATACGCAGTATTTT | CAITPEGQGTTDTQYF
TRBD2 | TRBJ2-5 | TRBV7-9 | few | TGTGCCAGCATCCTCCCCGCTAGCGGCTCCCTGGGGGAGACCCAGTACTTC | CASILPASGSLGETQYF